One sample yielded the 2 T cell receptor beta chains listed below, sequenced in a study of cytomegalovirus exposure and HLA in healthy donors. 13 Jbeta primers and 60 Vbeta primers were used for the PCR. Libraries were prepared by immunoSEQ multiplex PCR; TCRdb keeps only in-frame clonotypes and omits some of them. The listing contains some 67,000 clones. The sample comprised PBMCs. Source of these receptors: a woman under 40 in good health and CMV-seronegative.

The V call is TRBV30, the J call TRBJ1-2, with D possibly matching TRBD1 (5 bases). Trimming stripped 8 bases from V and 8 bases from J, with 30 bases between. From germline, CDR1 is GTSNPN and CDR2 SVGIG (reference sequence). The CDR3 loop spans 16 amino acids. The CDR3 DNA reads TGTGCCCTCCTGGAGGTGGGGGGTCTGGGCTGGGGAGGCTACACCTTC. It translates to CALLEVGGLGWGGYTF.

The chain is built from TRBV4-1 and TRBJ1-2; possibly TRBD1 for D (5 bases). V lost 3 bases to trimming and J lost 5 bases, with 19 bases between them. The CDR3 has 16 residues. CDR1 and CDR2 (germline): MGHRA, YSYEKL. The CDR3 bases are TGCGCCAGCAGCCAGCCGGCAGGGCTAAAAGGATATGGCTACACCTTC. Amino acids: CASSQPAGLKGYGYTF.